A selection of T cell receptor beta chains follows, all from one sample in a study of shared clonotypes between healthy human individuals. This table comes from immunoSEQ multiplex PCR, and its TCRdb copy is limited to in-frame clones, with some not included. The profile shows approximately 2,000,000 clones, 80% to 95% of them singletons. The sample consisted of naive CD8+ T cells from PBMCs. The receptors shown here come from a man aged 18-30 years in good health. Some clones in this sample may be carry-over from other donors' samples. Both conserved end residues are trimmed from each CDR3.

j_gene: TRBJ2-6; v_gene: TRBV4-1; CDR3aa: ASSQTPSGANVLT
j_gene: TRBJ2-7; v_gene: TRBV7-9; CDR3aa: ASSDGSPNYEQY
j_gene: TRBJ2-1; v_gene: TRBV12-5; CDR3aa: ASGLTGVEQF
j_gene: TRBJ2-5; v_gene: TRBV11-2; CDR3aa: ASSTTSGVLETQY
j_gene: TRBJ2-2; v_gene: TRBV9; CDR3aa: ASSTPLSSGSRELF
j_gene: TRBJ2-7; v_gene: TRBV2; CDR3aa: ASSESGEDYEQY
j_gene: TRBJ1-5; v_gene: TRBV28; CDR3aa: ASREGTPYSNQPQH
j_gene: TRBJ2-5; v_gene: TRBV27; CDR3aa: ASSRHGGETQY
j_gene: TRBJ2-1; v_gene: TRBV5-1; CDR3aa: ASSSDNEQF
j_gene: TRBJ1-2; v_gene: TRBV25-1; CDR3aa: ASSEYWGEANYGYT
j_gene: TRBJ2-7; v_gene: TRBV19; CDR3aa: ASSIPRDSRNEQY
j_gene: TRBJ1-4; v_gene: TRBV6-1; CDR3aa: ATGGQPYEKLF
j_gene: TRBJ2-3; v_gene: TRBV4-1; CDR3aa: ASSLSEVAGPARYTQY
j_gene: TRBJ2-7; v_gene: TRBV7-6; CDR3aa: ASSLGLAGGPYEQY